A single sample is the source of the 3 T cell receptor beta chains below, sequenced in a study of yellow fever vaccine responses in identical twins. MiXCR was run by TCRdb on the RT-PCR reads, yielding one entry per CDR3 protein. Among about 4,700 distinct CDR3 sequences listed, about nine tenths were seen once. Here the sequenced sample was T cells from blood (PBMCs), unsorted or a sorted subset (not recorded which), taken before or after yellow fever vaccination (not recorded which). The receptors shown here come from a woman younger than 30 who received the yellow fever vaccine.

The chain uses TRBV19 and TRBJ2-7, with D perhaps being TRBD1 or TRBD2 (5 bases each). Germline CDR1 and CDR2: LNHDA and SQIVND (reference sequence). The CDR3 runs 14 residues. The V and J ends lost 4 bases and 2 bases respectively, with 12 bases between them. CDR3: CASSTRDGAYEQYF. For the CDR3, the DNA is TGTGCCAGTAGTACTCGGGACGGTGCCTACGAGCAGTACTTC.

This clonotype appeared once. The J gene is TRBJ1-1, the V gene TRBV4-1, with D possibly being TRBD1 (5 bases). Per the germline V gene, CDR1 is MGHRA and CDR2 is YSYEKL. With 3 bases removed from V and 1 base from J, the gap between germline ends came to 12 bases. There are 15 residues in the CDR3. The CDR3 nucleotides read TGCGCCAGCAGCCAGTATCTGGGGCAGAACACTGAAGCTTTCTTT. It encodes CASSQYLGQNTEAFF.

The CDR3 spells CASSIAGERGQPQHF. The DNA of the CDR3 is TGTGCCAGTAGTATAGCGGGGGAACGAGGCCAGCCCCAGCATTTT. The rearrangement joins TRBV19 to TRBJ1-5, with a weak D call TRBD1 (5 bases). Germline assignment: CDR1 LNHDA and CDR2 SQIVND (reference sequence). The CDR3 spans 15 residues. The V end lost 1 base, the J end lost 7 bases, and 14 bases lay between the germline ends.